These 32 T cell receptor beta chains originate from one sample sequenced in a study of beta chain features in type 1 diabetes (dated by TCRdb to between 2017 and 2018). Libraries came from the immunoSEQ multiplex PCR assay. The entire isolated RNA was reverse transcribed using the High Capacity cDNA Reverse Transcription Kit, and thus expressed TCRB transcripts were sequenced. As stored in TCRdb, this immuneACCESS dataset retains in-frame rearrangements with V and J assigned. A fraction of the clones does not appear; measured against another copy, unresolved V genes explain less than half of the discrepancy, and the remainder lacks a known reason. Counted in this sample were about 620,000 clones; about a sixth of them appeared once. Jointly, the top ten make up about 0.086% of the sample. The material sequenced was naive CD4+ T cells from blood. Taken with the paper, the label for cell subset or site translates to: true naive CD4+ T cells. These receptors all stem from a young man in good health.

The V gene is TRBV4-3, the J gene TRBJ2-5, with D perhaps TRBD2 (5 bases). Germline V gene data show CDR1 as LGHNA and CDR2 as YSLEER. The CDR3 runs to 17 residues. Trimming pared 1 base from V and 1 base from J, leaving 16 bases between. This CDR3 reads CASSQVGGGALQETQYF. CDR3 sequence (DNA): TGCGCCAGCAGCCAAGTAGGTGGAGGTGCTCTCCAAGAGACCCAGTACTTC.

This rearrangement joins TRBV6-5 to TRBJ2-7; D assignment may be TRBD1 or TRBD2 (6 bases each). Trimming left V 6 bases short and J 5 bases short, with 20 bases between. The CDR3 runs to 15 residues. Germline V lookup: CDR1 MNHEY, CDR2 SVGAGI. CDR3 DNA sequence: TGTGCCAGCAGACCCACTTTTGGGGGGCGGAACGAGCAGTACTTC. Translated: CASRPTFGGRNEQYF.

The chain couples TRBV19 to TRBJ2-1; 8 nucleotides line up with TRBD2. Per the germline V gene, CDR1 is LNHDA and CDR2 is SQIVND (reference sequence). The J segment lost 1 base and the V segment lost 5 bases, leaving 10 bases of the junction unmatched. The CDR3 covers 17 residues. The CDR3 sequence is CASSLKGAGESYNEQFF. Written as DNA, the CDR3 is TGTGCCAGTAGTCTAAAGGGAGCGGGAGAATCCTACAATGAGCAGTTCTTC.

This clone appeared a few times. The chain combines TRBV28 with TRBJ2-7; D tentatively fits TRBD1 or TRBD2 (5 bases each). The CDR3 contains 16 residues. Germline values: CDR1 MDHEN, CDR2 SYDVKM. V lost 1 base to trimming and J lost 0 bases, with 13 bases between them. CDR3 nucleotides: TGTGCCAGCAGTTTATCGGTCATCGGGGCCTCCTACGAGCAGTACTTC. Translated: CASSLSVIGASYEQYF. The complete variable domain, with remaining parts taken from reference TRBV28 and TRBJ2-7, reads DVKVTQSSRYLVKRTGEKVFLECVQDMDHENMFWYRQDPGLGLRLIYFSYDVKMKEKGDIPEGYSVSREKKERFSLILESASTNQTSMYLCASSLSVIGASYEQYFGPGTRLTVT.

This clone has more than one count but fewer than ten. The chain couples TRBV7-9 to TRBJ2-5; 7 nucleotides match TRBD2. The CDR3 covers 15 residues. CDR1 and CDR2 (germline): SEHNR, FQNEAQ (reference sequence). The V segment lost 7 bases and the J segment 6 bases; nucleotides outside the gene matches: 14. The CDR3 coding sequence is TGTGCCAGCAACACCGAGGCAACGGGGGGTAAGACCCAGTACTTC. Protein sequence: CASNTEATGGKTQYF.

The chain links TRBV5-1 to TRBJ2-2; tentatively, D is TRBD1 or TRBD2 (5 bases each). Trimming shortened V by 1 base and J by 6 bases, and 7 bases separated the two germline ends. The CDR3 sequence is 13 residues long. Germline V gene sequence: CDR1 SGHRS, CDR2 YFSETQ. CDR3 loop: CASSLLGAGELFF. The CDR3 DNA sequence: TGCGCCAGCAGCTTGCTGGGGGCCGGGGAGCTGTTTTTT.

The chain has TRBV19 and TRBJ2-3; the D call may be TRBD1 or TRBD2 (5 bases each). V lost 4 bases and J lost 1, with 15 bases in between. The V gene's germline CDR1 is LNHDA and CDR2 SQIVND (reference sequence). This CDR3 spans 16 amino acids. CDR3 DNA: TGTGCCAGTAGTAAAGCCCGGGACCGCCGCACAGATACGCAGTATTTT. Protein sequence: CASSKARDRRTDTQYF.

This clone has a handful of counts. The V call is TRBV2, the J call TRBJ2-3; D is possibly TRBD1 or TRBD2 (5 bases each). V lost 10 bases and J lost 0, with 14 bases in between. This CDR3 comprises 14 residues. Germline V CDR1 and CDR2: SNHLY, FYNNEI. CDR3 bases: TGTGCCACTCAGGGTCGCGGGAGCACAGATACGCAGTATTTT. Encoded protein: CATQGRGSTDTQYF.

The chain is built from TRBV14 and TRBJ2-1, with a weak D call TRBD1 (5 bases). Trimming took off 0 bases at V and 1 base at J, with 10 bases between the two ends. CDR3 size: 16 residues. The germline gives CDR1 SGHDN, CDR2 FVKESK. The CDR3 DNA is TGTGCCAGCAGCCAAGATTCAGGGCCGTCCTACAATGAGCAGTTCTTC. Its protein product is CASSQDSGPSYNEQFF.

The gene calls are TRBV7-2 and TRBJ2-5, with a tentative D call TRBD1 (5 bases). Looked up from germline, CDR1 is SGHTA and CDR2 is FQGNSA. V was pared by 5 bases and J by 6 bases, with 16 bases between. The CDR3 runs to 14 residues. CDR3 bases: TGTGCCAGCAGCCTATCCAGGGATGGGAAGACCCAGTACTTC. Protein sequence: CASSLSRDGKTQYF. The whole variable domain, filled in from reference TRBV7-2 and TRBJ2-5, reads GAGVSQSPSNKVTEKGKDVELRCDPISGHTALYWYRQSLGQGLEFLIYFQGNSAPDKSGLPSDRFSAERTGGSVSTLTIQRTQQEDSAVYLCASSLSRDGKTQYFGPGTRLLVL.

This chain uses TRBV7-2 with TRBJ2-1; D might be TRBD1 or TRBD2, each matching 5 bases. Germline-derived CDR1 and CDR2 are SGHTA and FQGNSA. The germline V and J ends were trimmed by 11 bases and 6 bases, with 17 bases remaining between them. The length of the CDR3 is 13 residues. The CDR3 region has the DNA TGTGCCTCGGGACCCCGGCTTGGCAATGAGCAGTTCTTC. Encoded protein: CASGPRLGNEQFF.

This rearrangement joins TRBV2 to TRBJ2-3; 7 bases are shared with TRBD1. V shed 5 bases, J shed 3 bases, and the junction held 5 bases outside the gene matches. This CDR3 comprises 14 residues. Germline V gives CDR1 SNHLY, CDR2 FYNNEI. For the CDR3, the DNA is TGTGCCAGCAGTTCCGACAGGGTAACAGATACGCAGTATTTT. It is translated as CASSSDRVTDTQYF.

The CDR3: CASSSGLAFYLGGVGELFF. The CDR3 region has the DNA TGTGCCAGCAGCTCCGGACTAGCTTTTTATCTTGGCGGAGTCGGGGAGCTGTTTTTT. V and J are TRBV5-4 and TRBJ2-2, with 8 positions matching TRBD2. The CDR3 length is 19 residues. The germline V gene has CDR1 SGHNT and CDR2 YYREEE (reference sequence). Unmatched junction bases numbered 20, after V lost 3 bases and J lost 7 bases. Drawing the rest from reference TRBV5-4 and TRBJ2-2, the complete variable domain is ETGVTQSPTHLIKTRGQQVTLRCSSQSGHNTVSWYQQALGQGPQFIFQYYREEENGRGNFPPRFSGLQFPNYSSELNVNALELDDSALYLCASSSGLAFYLGGVGELFFGEGSRLTVL.

A few counts support this clone. The rearrangement links TRBV27 to TRBJ2-5, with TRBD1 matching 7 bases. Germline CDR1 and CDR2: MNHEY and SMNVEV (reference sequence). J was trimmed by 2 bases and V by 2 bases; bases with no gene match: 5. The CDR3 extends over 15 amino acids. The CDR3 reads CASSLGGRGQETQYF. For the CDR3, the DNA is TGTGCCAGCAGTTTAGGGGGCAGGGGGCAAGAGACCCAGTACTTC.

Only a few counts were recorded for this clone. This sequence joins TRBV28 and TRBJ2-3; D ambiguous. Germline V gene sequence: CDR1 MDHEN, CDR2 SYDVKM. V was pared by 7 bases and J by 6 bases, with 11 bases between. The CDR3 spans 12 residues. The CDR3 region is CASNGVRDTQYF. The CDR3 DNA sequence: TGTGCCAGCAACGGCGTTAGGGATACGCAGTATTTT.

This clone was detected only a few times. The V call is TRBV5-1, the J call TRBJ2-3; D call uncertain. Trimming took 3 bases from V and 9 from J, leaving 8 bases between them. Per the germline V gene, CDR1 is SGHRS and CDR2 is YFSETQ. The CDR3 extends over 11 amino acids. The CDR3 region has the DNA TGCGCCAGCAGCTCCGAAAGGACGCAGTATTTT. This encodes CASSSERTQYF. The whole variable domain, remainder taken from reference TRBV5-1 and TRBJ2-3, is KAGVTQTPRYLIKTRGQQVTLSCSPISGHRSVSWYQQTPGQGLQFLFEYFSETQRNKGNFPGRFSGRQFSNSRSEMNVSTLELGDSALYLCASSSERTQYFGPGTRLTVL.

This clone appeared a few times. J is TRBJ1-5 and V is TRBV18, with a weak D call TRBD1 (5 bases). CDR3 length: 15 residues. With 2 bases removed from V and 1 base from J, the gap between germline ends came to 9 bases. Germline CDR1 is KGHSH and CDR2 is LQKENI. CDR3 region: CASSPSGVSNQPQHF. The CDR3 region has the DNA TGTGCCAGCTCACCATCGGGGGTCAGCAATCAGCCCCAGCATTTT.

This clone was seen a handful of times. The CDR3 sequence: CSANIDGGRKLFF. CDR3 DNA: TGCAGCGCTAACATCGATGGGGGGAGGAAACTGTTTTTT. The chain links TRBV29-1 to TRBJ1-4, with D perhaps matching TRBD1 (5 bases). Germline-derived CDR1 and CDR2 are SQVTM and ANQGSEA. This CDR3 has 13 residues. With 7 bases removed from V and 11 bases from J, the gap between germline ends came to 20 bases.

This chain links TRBV7-2 with TRBJ1-5, with TRBD1 identical over 8 bases. Germline CDR1 is SGHTA and CDR2 is FQGNSA. Trimming removed 5 bases from V and 3 bases from J; junction bases left unmatched: 3. The CDR3 runs 14 residues. The CDR3 is CASSRTGNNQPQHF. The DNA of the CDR3 is TGTGCCAGCAGCCGGACAGGGAACAATCAGCCCCAGCATTTT.

In this sample, this clone turned up a few times. The V and J genes are TRBV19 and TRBJ1-2, with 9 bases lining up with TRBD1. The germline CDR1 and CDR2 sequences are LNHDA and SQIVND (reference sequence). V lost 5 bases, J lost 7 bases, and 11 bases stayed unmatched. This CDR3 comprises 15 residues. CDR3 sequence (DNA): TGTGCCAGTAGTCCATCACAGGGGGCGTTGAGTGGCTACACCTTC. Translated, it gives CASSPSQGALSGYTF.

The CDR3 region is CASSEMAAYGYTF. CDR3 DNA: TGTGCCAGCAGTGAAATGGCAGCCTATGGCTACACCTTC. The J gene is TRBJ1-2, the V gene TRBV6-1; no reliable D call. Germline CDR1 is MNHNS and CDR2 is SASEGT. This CDR3 comprises 13 residues. The ends were cut back, 2 bases at V and 4 bases at J, with 8 bases in the middle.

CDR3 amino acids: CASSPANQPQHF. The CDR3 DNA sequence: TGTGCCAGCAGTCCCGCTAATCAGCCCCAGCATTTT. The chain carries TRBV27 and TRBJ1-5, with unresolved D. Trimming shortened V by 5 bases and J by 4 bases, and 6 bases separated the two germline ends. Germline V gene sequence: CDR1 MNHEY, CDR2 SMNVEV (reference sequence). The CDR3 consists of 12 residues.

This chain uses TRBV7-6 with TRBJ1-2, with 8 bases that match TRBD1. Germline loops: CDR1 SGHVS, CDR2 FNYEAQ. This CDR3 has 14 amino acids. Unmatched junction bases numbered 9, after V lost 5 bases and J lost 7 bases. CDR3 sequence: CASSASDRARGYTF. The CDR3 region has the DNA TGTGCCAGCAGCGCCTCGGACAGGGCTCGTGGCTACACCTTC.

This clone has just a few counts. Within the sample, other DNA sequences also encode this same CDR3. The rearrangement joins TRBV5-1 to TRBJ1-2; D unclear. The CDR3 has 13 residues. Germline V CDR1 and CDR2: SGHRS, YFSETQ. V lost 0 bases and J 4 bases, leaving 7 bases between the germline ends. The CDR3 protein is CASSLGTGYGYTF. CDR3 bases: TGCGCCAGCAGCTTGGGAACTGGCTATGGCTACACCTTC. Complete variable domain (other parts from reference TRBV5-1 and TRBJ1-2): KAGVTQTPRYLIKTRGQQVTLSCSPISGHRSVSWYQQTPGQGLQFLFEYFSETQRNKGNFPGRFSGRQFSNSRSEMNVSTLELGDSALYLCASSLGTGYGYTFGSGTRLTVV.

This clone was observed a few times. The junction differs from germline at one of its ends, possibly a read error. V gene TRBV7-7 combines with J gene TRBJ2-5; a possible D gene is TRBD2 (7 bases). In germline, CDR1 is SSHAT, CDR2 FNYEAQ (reference sequence). The CDR3 contains 15 residues. The CDR3 protein is CASSPRGGGQETQYF. Written as DNA, the CDR3 is TGTGCTAGCAGCCCTCGAGGGGGAGGGCAAGAGACCCAGTACTTC.

This clone occurred a few times. The chain carries TRBV12-5 and TRBJ2-3, with D possibly TRBD2 on 6 matching bases. CDR1 is LGHNT, CDR2 FRNRAP, per germline. Between the trimmed V and J ends, which lost 9 bases and 8 bases, there was a span of 24 bases. The CDR3 sequence is 15 residues long. The CDR3 nucleotides read TGTGCTAGCAGCGGAGGTGGGACTTGGTTAGGTACGCAGTATTTT. Translated, it gives CASSGGGTWLGTQYF.

In its sample, this clone was seen a few times. This same CDR3 is encoded by further DNA sequences in the sample. This chain connects TRBV9 to TRBJ1-5; 7 nucleotides line up with TRBD1. This CDR3 has 15 amino acids. Germline CDR1 reads SGDLS; CDR2 reads YYNGEE. Losses at the gene ends were 2 bases for V and 4 bases for J; bases not matched to a gene: 6. Written as DNA, the CDR3 is TGTGCCAGCAGCGTGACCGGGACAGCTAATCAGCCCCAGCATTTT. Its translation: CASSVTGTANQPQHF.

The rearrangement joins TRBV28 to TRBJ2-2, with TRBD2 identical over 13 bases. CDR3 size: 17 residues. Trimming removed 10 bases from V and 1 base from J; junction bases left unmatched: 9. Germline values: CDR1 MDHEN, CDR2 SYDVKM. The CDR3 here is CAILGLAGPKNTGELFF. The CDR3 nucleotides are TGTGCCATCCTGGGACTAGCGGGGCCCAAGAACACCGGGGAGCTGTTTTTT.

This clone was seen a handful of times. This chain connects TRBV5-1 to TRBJ2-1; D may be TRBD2 (5 bases). V lost 4 bases, J lost 3 bases, and 17 bases lay in between. This CDR3 has 16 amino acids. CDR1 and CDR2 (germline): SGHRS, YFSETQ. CDR3 sequence (DNA): TGCGCCAGCAGCCTCCCCCTGGCCCGGGACTACAATGAGCAGTTCTTC. This sequence encodes CASSLPLARDYNEQFF.

The chain employs TRBV28 and TRBJ1-2; 8 positions match TRBD1. There are 14 residues in the CDR3. Per the germline V gene, CDR1 is MDHEN and CDR2 is SYDVKM. With 5 bases clipped from V and 12 bases from J, the junction kept 14 bases outside the gene matches. CDR3: CASSAIGTGGDHTF. The CDR3 DNA reads as TGTGCCAGCAGTGCGATCGGGACAGGTGGGGACCACACCTTC.

The genes are TRBV30 and TRBJ2-3; weak D call: TRBD2 (5 bases). V lost 0 bases to trimming and J lost 0 bases, with 10 bases between them. This CDR3 contains 15 residues. CDR1 and CDR2 (germline): GTSNPN, SVGIG (reference sequence). The CDR3 DNA reads TGTGCCTGGAGTGTACTGCCGGGGAGCACAGATACGCAGTATTTT. It yields the protein CAWSVLPGSTDTQYF.

The chain links TRBV4-1 to TRBJ2-1; the D gene is possibly TRBD1 (6 bases). The CDR3 totals 13 residues. The germline CDR1 and CDR2 sequences are MGHRA and YSYEKL. Trimming shortened V by 4 bases and J by 4 bases, and 8 bases separated the two germline ends. CDR3 loop: CASSRTVYNEQFF. As DNA, the CDR3 is TGCGCCAGCAGCCGGACAGTATACAATGAGCAGTTCTTC.